This TCR beta chain derives from a study of T cells in Graves' hyperthyroidism and ophthalmopathy. Researchers amplified the TCR beta CDR3 regions from RNA transcripts. HTBI primers were used for first-round RT-PCR of the TCR CDR3. TCRdb independently ran MiXCR on the multiplex PCR reads; one entry per CDR3 protein. The table includes fewer than 650,000 distinct CDR3 sequences, about 15% detected once. Germline V gene lookup returns CDR1 MDHEN and CDR2 SYDVKM. V was trimmed by 3 bases and J by 0 bases, leaving 15 bases between them. CDR3 length: 16 residues. The rearrangement uses TRBV28 and TRBJ2-7; tentative D call: TRBD2 (5 bases). Sequenced material: blood. The receptor's source is a woman aged 40-49 years with Graves' hyperthyroidism. Here the CDR3 DNA reads TGTGCCAGCAGTTTTCTCAGGAGTGGGAGCTCCTACGAGCAGTACTTC. Translated, it gives CASSFLRSGSSYEQYF.